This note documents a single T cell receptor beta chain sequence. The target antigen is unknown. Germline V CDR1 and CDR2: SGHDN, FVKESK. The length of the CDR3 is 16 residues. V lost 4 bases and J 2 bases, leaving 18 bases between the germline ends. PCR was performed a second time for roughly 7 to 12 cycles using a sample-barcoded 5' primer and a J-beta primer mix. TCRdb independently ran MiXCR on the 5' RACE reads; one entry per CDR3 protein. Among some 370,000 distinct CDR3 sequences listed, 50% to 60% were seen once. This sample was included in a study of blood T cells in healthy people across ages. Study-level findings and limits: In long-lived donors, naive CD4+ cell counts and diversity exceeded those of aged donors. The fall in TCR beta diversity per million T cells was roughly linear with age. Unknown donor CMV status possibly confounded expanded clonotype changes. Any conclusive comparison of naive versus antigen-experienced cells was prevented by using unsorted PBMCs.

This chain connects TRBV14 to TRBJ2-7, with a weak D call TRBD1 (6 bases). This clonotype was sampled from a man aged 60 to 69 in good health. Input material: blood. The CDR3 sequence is CASSPIGAGATYEQYF. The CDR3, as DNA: TGTGCCAGCAGCCCCATCGGAGCAGGGGCTACCTACGAGCAGTACTTC.